The subject of this entry is one TCR beta chain. The antigen remains undetermined. CDR3 size: 15 residues. Unmatched junction bases numbered 9, after V lost 3 bases and J lost 6 bases. Per the germline V gene, CDR1 is KGHDR and CDR2 is SFDVKD. Sequencing was performed with immunoSEQ multiplex PCR; in TCRdb, only in-frame clones are kept and a portion is missing. This table holds about 140,000 clones, less than 95% found once. These data originate in a study of T cell responses to AZD1222 COVID-19 vaccine. The study, taken as a whole, reports: A rise in Spike-specific TCR breadth and depth followed two AZD1222 doses.

The specimen comprised peripheral blood, sampled 28 days after the second dose of the MenACWY control vaccine. The sequence was collected from an adult who received the MenACWY meningococcal vaccine as a control. The chain is built from TRBV24-1 and TRBJ2-7, with 8 bases lining up with TRBD1. CDR3: CATSDPRQGTGEQYF. The CDR3 coding sequence is TGTGCCACCAGTGATCCCCGACAGGGGACGGGCGAGCAGTACTTC.